These 18 T cell receptor beta chains originate from one sample sequenced in a study of CD8 T cells in Susac syndrome. Reverse transcription of roughly 0.45 to 1 ug RNA was carried out with random hexamers. MiXCR, run by TCRdb on the immunoSEQ multiplex PCR reads, gives a single entry per CDR3 protein. The table has 100,000 to 150,000 distinct CDR3 sequences, around 94% seen once. The specimen sequenced was CD8+ T cells from PBMCs. These receptors were collected from a human donor with Susac syndrome.

The chain recombines TRBV27 with TRBJ2-2; D is possibly TRBD1 or TRBD2 (5 bases each). The CDR3 spans 15 residues. Germline CDR1 reads MNHEY; CDR2 reads SMNVEV (reference sequence). Trimming left V 3 bases short and J 0 bases short, with 8 bases between. CDR3 sequence reads: CASSFSGPNTGELFF. The CDR3, as DNA: TGTGCCAGCAGTTTCTCGGGGCCGAACACCGGGGAGCTGTTTTTT.

The rearrangement joins TRBV18 to TRBJ1-2; no clear D gene. Germline V CDR1 and CDR2: KGHSH, LQKENI. This CDR3 has 14 residues. V was cut by 8 bases and J by 5 bases, with 18 bases left in between. In DNA, the CDR3 is TGTGCCAGCCAGGAGATATCTTCAGAATATGGCTACACCTTC. It yields the protein CASQEISSEYGYTF.

This chain connects TRBV27 to TRBJ1-1; TRBD1 might be the D (5 bases). There are 14 residues in the CDR3. Trimming took 0 bases from V and 11 from J, leaving 16 bases between them. The germline V gene has CDR1 MNHEY and CDR2 SMNVEV (reference sequence). The CDR3: CASSLSGVVVGAFF. The CDR3 DNA sequence: TGTGCCAGCAGTTTATCGGGGGTGGTGGTAGGCGCTTTCTTT.

The chain has TRBV4-1 and TRBJ1-6; tentatively, D is TRBD1 (6 bases). The CDR3 loop spans 16 amino acids. Germline V lookup: CDR1 MGHRA, CDR2 YSYEKL. Trimming removed 10 bases at V and 8 bases at J, with 24 bases between. The CDR3 nucleotides read TGCGCCACTAGCTCGGGGGGCACCCTATTGGATTCACCCCTCCACTTT. Its protein is CATSSGGTLLDSPLHF.

The gene calls are TRBV7-9 and TRBJ2-5; the match to TRBD1 covers 7 bases. Germline V gives CDR1 SEHNR, CDR2 FQNEAQ (reference sequence). The CDR3 spans 12 residues. V trimming: 1 base; J trimming: 10 bases; junction bases outside the gene matches: 3. This CDR3 reads CASSLGGGDQYF. The CDR3 DNA sequence: TGTGCCAGCAGCTTAGGAGGGGGCGACCAGTACTTC.

The chain couples TRBV28 to TRBJ2-1; D might be TRBD1 (6 bases). Germline V CDR1 and CDR2: MDHEN, SYDVKM. Trimming cost V 6 bases and J 3 bases, with 15 bases left between them. The CDR3 is 15 amino acids. CDR3 bases: TGTGCCAGCAGCCAGGCCGGGACATTCTACAATGAGCAGTTCTTC. Amino acids: CASSQAGTFYNEQFF.

The chain recombines TRBV9 with TRBJ1-2; TRBD1 might be the D (6 bases). The V end was cut by 3 bases, the J end by 4 bases, with 7 bases between. Germline V gene data show CDR1 as SGDLS and CDR2 as YYNGEE. This CDR3 has 12 amino acids. This chain's CDR3 is CASSATGYGYTF. CDR3 sequence (DNA): TGTGCCAGCAGCGCGACAGGCTATGGCTACACCTTC. The whole variable domain, remainder taken from reference TRBV9 and TRBJ1-2, is DSGVTQTPKHLITATGQRVTLRCSPRSGDLSVYWYQQSLDQGLQFLIQYYNGEERAKGNILERFSAQQFPDLHSELNLSSLELGDSALYFCASSATGYGYTFGSGTRLTVV.

The rearrangement uses TRBV27 and TRBJ2-2; D is perhaps TRBD2 (7 bases). CDR1 is MNHEY and CDR2 is SMNVEV in the germline V gene (reference sequence). Trimming took off 5 bases at V and 4 bases at J, with 14 bases between the two ends. The CDR3 is made up of 15 amino acids. CDR3 bases: TGTGCCAGCAGTCTCAGCGGGACACCCACCGGGGAGCTGTTTTTT. Its translation: CASSLSGTPTGELFF.

The V and J genes are TRBV12-3 or TRBV12-4 and TRBJ1-5; D perhaps matches TRBD1 (6 bases). The CDR3 covers 15 residues. The V end was cut by 0 bases, the J end by 6 bases, with 12 bases between. CDR3 amino acids: CASSLAEGVGQPQHF. The CDR3, as DNA: TGTGCCAGCAGTTTAGCGGAGGGGGTGGGTCAGCCCCAGCATTTT.

CDR3: CASSVEGQGDGYTF. CDR3 nucleotides: TGTGCCAGCAGCGTAGAGGGACAGGGCGATGGCTACACCTTC. The V and J genes are TRBV9 and TRBJ1-2; 9 bases line up with TRBD1. Germline V gene data show CDR1 as SGDLS and CDR2 as YYNGEE. With 0 bases clipped from V and 6 bases from J, the junction kept 3 bases outside the gene matches. This CDR3 is 14 amino acids long.

This chain joins TRBV30 and TRBJ1-5, with 7 bases lining up with TRBD1. The V segment lost 0 bases and the J segment 0 bases; nucleotides outside the gene matches: 8. The germline gives CDR1 GTSNPN, CDR2 SVGIG (reference sequence). The CDR3 contains 17 residues. For the CDR3, the DNA is TGTGCCTGGAGTGTCCCAGGGGGGGGATATAGCAATCAGCCCCAGCATTTT. Its translation: CAWSVPGGGYSNQPQHF.

In regard to this clonotype: Germline is not matched at one junction end, which may reflect a read error. V and J are TRBV4-3 and TRBJ1-2; 7 bases align to TRBD1. This CDR3 has 14 amino acids. CDR1 is LGHNA, CDR2 YSLEER, per germline. The DNA for the CDR3 is TGCGCCAGTAGCCGGGACAGCCCTTTTAGGGGCTACACCTTC. It specifies CASSRDSPFRGYTF.

The chain recombines TRBV24-1 with TRBJ2-3; the match to TRBD2 covers 12 bases. Germline lookup yields CDR1 KGHDR and CDR2 SFDVKD. Losses at the gene ends were 6 bases for V and 7 bases for J; bases not matched to a gene: 7. The CDR3 covers 15 residues. The CDR3 loop is CATSRGLAGWNTQYF. As DNA, the CDR3 is TGTGCCACCAGTCGTGGACTAGCGGGGTGGAATACGCAGTATTTT.

The J gene is TRBJ2-7, the V gene TRBV7-8; 7 nucleotides align to TRBD2. The CDR3 spans 18 residues. Germline V CDR1 and CDR2: SGHVS, FQNEAQ. V lost 5 bases and J lost 5; bases outside the gene matches: 21. In DNA form, the CDR3 reads TGTGCCAGCAGCGACAGCGCTAAAACGAAGCGGGATGGCAACGAGCAGTACTTC. This translates into CASSDSAKTKRDGNEQYF.

The rearrangement uses TRBV6-5 and TRBJ2-7, with D perhaps given as TRBD1 or TRBD2 (6 bases each). Trimming cost V 1 base and J 6 bases, with 13 bases left between them. There are 14 residues in the CDR3. Germline loops: CDR1 MNHEY, CDR2 SVGAGI. CDR3 sequence reads: CASSYYGGESEQYF. CDR3 DNA: TGTGCCAGCAGTTACTACGGGGGCGAGTCCGAGCAGTACTTC.

The chain joins TRBV19 to TRBJ1-1, with TRBD1 as a possible D gene (5 bases). This CDR3 is 14 amino acids long. The germline V gene encodes CDR1 LNHDA and CDR2 SQIVND (reference sequence). The germline V and J ends were trimmed by 3 bases and 4 bases, with 12 bases remaining between them. The CDR3 nucleotides are TGTGCCAGTAGTATTGGTCAGGGAAGCACTGAAGCTTTCTTT. Encoded protein: CASSIGQGSTEAFF.

The rearrangement links TRBV7-9 to TRBJ1-1, with D possibly matching TRBD1 (6 bases). The germline CDR1 and CDR2 sequences are SEHNR and FQNEAQ (reference sequence). The CDR3 loop spans 15 amino acids. Trimming took 5 bases from V and 6 from J, leaving 19 bases between them. CDR3 region: CASSLRASGGPEAFF. CDR3 DNA sequence: TGTGCCAGCAGCCTCCGGGCCTCGGGGGGCCCTGAAGCTTTCTTT.

The chain uses TRBV12-5 and TRBJ1-1; TRBD1 matches 7 bases. Germline V gene lookup returns CDR1 LGHNT and CDR2 FRNRAP. Germline trimming cut 2 bases from V and 5 bases from J; bases unmatched to any gene: 8. The CDR3 extends over 15 amino acids. CDR3 protein: CASGLNPGGVTEAFF. The CDR3 region has the DNA TGTGCTAGTGGTTTGAATCCAGGGGGGGTTACTGAAGCTTTCTTT.